Below, 14 T cell receptor beta chains from the same sample are listed, as sequenced in a study of blood T cell repertoires in COVID-19. Here immunoSEQ multiplex PCR was the method, and the copy in TCRdb shows in-frame clones only, minus some. Here the sample spans approximately 50,000 clones, approximately 90% being singletons. Sequenced input: peripheral blood. These receptors were taken from a human donor in a cohort sampled during active COVID-19.

This chain uses TRBV28 with TRBJ2-7; 12 nucleotides line up with TRBD2. This CDR3 region has 14 residues. CDR1 and CDR2 from the germline V gene are MDHEN and SYDVKM. The V gene end was trimmed by 5 bases and the J gene end by 3 bases; junction bases not matched to a gene: 2. The CDR3 DNA sequence: TGTGCCAGCAGTCTAGCGGGAGGGAACTACGAGCAGTACTTC. Its protein is CASSLAGGNYEQYF.

V gene TRBV5-5 combines with J gene TRBJ2-3, with TRBD2 identical over 11 bases. Germline CDR1 and CDR2: SGHKS and YYEKEE (reference sequence). The CDR3 has 17 residues. J lost 0 bases, V lost 0 bases, and 3 bases had no gene match. In nucleotides, the CDR3 is TGTGCCAGCAGCTTGGGACTAGCGGGGTTTAGCACAGATACGCAGTATTTT. It translates to CASSLGLAGFSTDTQYF.

The chain uses TRBV28 and TRBJ2-6; D may be TRBD1 (5 bases). The CDR3 has 16 residues. Trimming took 2 bases from V and 1 from J, leaving 9 bases between them. CDR1 is MDHEN and CDR2 is SYDVKM in the germline V gene. The CDR3 nucleotides are TGTGCCAGCAGTTTAGGACAAATATCTGGGGCCAACGTCCTGACTTTC. Protein: CASSLGQISGANVLTF.

The chain recombines TRBV10-3 with TRBJ1-2, with 9 nucleotides matching TRBD1. This CDR3 spans 14 amino acids. Germline V CDR1 and CDR2: ENHRY, SYGVKD. Trimming removed 0 bases from V and 9 bases from J; junction bases left unmatched: 5. The CDR3 loop reads CAISESGTGSSYTF. DNA for the CDR3: TGTGCCATCAGTGAGTCCGGGACAGGGAGCAGCTACACCTTC.

V and J are TRBV3-1 (or the pseudogene TRBV3-2) and TRBJ1-4; D may be TRBD1 (6 bases). The germline V gene has CDR1 LGHDT and CDR2 YNNKEL (reference sequence). The V end lost 0 bases, the J end lost 13 bases, and 12 bases lay between the germline ends. The CDR3 sequence is 13 residues long. CDR3 sequence reads: CASSQEVQGVLFF. DNA of the CDR3: TGTGCCAGCAGCCAAGAAGTACAGGGTGTACTGTTTTTT.

The chain links TRBV30 to TRBJ2-7; no reliable D call. V was pared by 0 bases and J by 0 bases, with 9 bases between. Germline values: CDR1 GTSNPN, CDR2 SVGIG (reference sequence). CDR3 length equals 14 residues. The CDR3 spells CAWSVREASYEQYF. CDR3 nucleotide sequence: TGTGCCTGGAGTGTACGTGAGGCCTCCTACGAGCAGTACTTC.

The chain combines TRBV5-1 with TRBJ2-2, with 14 bases lining up with TRBD2. V was pared by 5 bases and J by 9 bases, with 9 bases of the junction left unmatched. Per germline, CDR1 SGHRS and CDR2 YFSETQ. The CDR3 is 16 amino acids. The DNA of the CDR3 is TGCGCCAGCAGTTCTAGACTAGCGGGAGGGTACCGGGAGCTGTTTTTT. It translates to CASSSRLAGGYRELFF.

The chain employs TRBV6-5 and TRBJ1-1, with 7 bases fitting TRBD1. This CDR3 region has 16 residues. V gave up 3 bases and J gave up 2 bases; unmatched junction bases: 9. Germline CDR1 reads MNHEY; CDR2 reads SVGAGI. The DNA for the CDR3 is TGTGCCAGCAGTTATGAGGGGGCGCTTGAAAACACTGAAGCTTTCTTT. Translation: CASSYEGALENTEAFF.

The chain joins TRBV6-6 to TRBJ1-6; 11 nucleotides match TRBD1. The CDR3 has 14 residues. From germline, CDR1 is MNHNY and CDR2 SVGAGI (reference sequence). The junction had 4 bases not matched to a gene; V was cut back by 8 bases and J by 7 bases. The CDR3 nucleotides are TGTGCCAGCCACGGGGACAGGGGGAATTCACCCCTCCACTTT. It yields the protein CASHGDRGNSPLHF.

This chain links TRBV4-3 with TRBJ2-5; D gene ambiguous. The CDR3 consists of 15 residues. From germline, CDR1 is LGHNA and CDR2 YSLEER. V was shortened by 1 base and J by 5 bases, with 14 bases between the two germline ends. CDR3 DNA: TGCGCCAGCAGCCAAGGTCGCCTAGGATCCGAGACCCAGTACTTC. It encodes CASSQGRLGSETQYF.

J is TRBJ1-1 and V is TRBV3-1 (or the pseudogene TRBV3-2); D is possibly TRBD1 (5 bases). Trimming cost V 4 bases and J 1 base, with 7 bases left between them. CDR3 length equals 13 residues. Germline V CDR1 and CDR2: LGHDT, YNNKEL (reference sequence). As DNA, the CDR3 is TGTGCCAGCAGCCGACAGACGAACACTGAAGCTTTCTTT. Protein sequence: CASSRQTNTEAFF.

The rearrangement uses TRBV19 and TRBJ1-5; a weak D match, TRBD1 (6 bases). With 2 bases removed from V and 4 bases from J, the gap between germline ends came to 15 bases. The CDR3 is made up of 16 amino acids. The germline V gene has CDR1 LNHDA and CDR2 SQIVND (reference sequence). The CDR3 reads CASSILGDISNQPQHF. In nucleotides, the CDR3 is TGTGCCAGTAGTATATTAGGGGACATTTCTAATCAGCCCCAGCATTTT. Full variable domain (missing parts from reference TRBV19 and TRBJ1-5): DGGITQSPKYLFRKEGQNVTLSCEQNLNHDAMYWYRQDPGQGLRLIYYSQIVNDFQKGDIAEGYSVSREKKESFPLTVTSAQKNPTAFYLCASSILGDISNQPQHFGDGTRLSIL.

The chain has TRBV2 and TRBJ2-3; D perhaps matches TRBD2 (5 bases). Between the trimmed V and J ends, which lost 6 bases and 6 bases, there was a span of 13 bases. CDR3 length: 13 amino acids. Looked up from germline, CDR1 is SNHLY and CDR2 is FYNNEI. Written as DNA, the CDR3 is TGTGCCAGCAGAGGGTCAGCGGCCGATACGCAGTATTTT. The encoded protein is CASRGSAADTQYF.

J is TRBJ1-6 and V is TRBV6-5; D unresolved. Trimming cost V 6 bases and J 7 bases, with 16 bases left between them. CDR3 length: 15 amino acids. CDR1 is MNHEY and CDR2 is SVGAGI in the germline V gene. The CDR3 DNA reads TGTGCCAGCAGATCCTTGGGTGGCGGCAATTCACCCCTCCACTTT. Its protein is CASRSLGGGNSPLHF.